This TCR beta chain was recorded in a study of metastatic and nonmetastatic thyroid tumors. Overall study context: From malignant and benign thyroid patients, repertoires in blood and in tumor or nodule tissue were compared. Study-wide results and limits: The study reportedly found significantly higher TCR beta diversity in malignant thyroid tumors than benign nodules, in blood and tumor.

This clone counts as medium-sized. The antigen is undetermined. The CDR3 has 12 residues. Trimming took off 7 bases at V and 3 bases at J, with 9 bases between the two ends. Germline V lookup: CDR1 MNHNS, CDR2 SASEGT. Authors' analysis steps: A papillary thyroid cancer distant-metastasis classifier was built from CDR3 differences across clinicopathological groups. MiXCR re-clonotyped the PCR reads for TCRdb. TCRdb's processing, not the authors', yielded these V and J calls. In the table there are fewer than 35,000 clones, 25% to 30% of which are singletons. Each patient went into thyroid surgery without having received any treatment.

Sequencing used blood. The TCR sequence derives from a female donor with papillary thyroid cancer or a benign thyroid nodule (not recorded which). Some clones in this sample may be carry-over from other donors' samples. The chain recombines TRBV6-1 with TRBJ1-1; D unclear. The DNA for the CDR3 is TGTGCCAGCAACCGTGAGCACACTGAAGCTTTCTTT. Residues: CASNREHTEAFF.